A single T cell receptor beta chain is shown here with its context. CDR1 MNHEY and CDR2 SMNVEV come from the germline V gene (reference sequence). The CDR3 spans 15 residues. Trimming cost V 3 bases and J 3 bases; bases outside gene matches: 0. Assay used: immunoSEQ multiplex PCR; TCRdb lists only in-frame clones, some missing. The data contain 130,000 to 150,000 clones, over 80% of them seen just once; the ten biggest clones take up 2.5% to 3%. This sample is drawn from a study of blood T cell repertoires in COVID-19. Input material: peripheral blood. This clonotype was obtained from a woman aged 40 to 50 with active or convalescent COVID-19. This chain uses TRBV27 with TRBJ2-5; 14 bases fit TRBD2. The CDR3 region is CASSLTSGREETQYF. The DNA of the CDR3 is TGTGCCAGCAGTTTGACTAGCGGGAGGGAAGAGACCCAGTACTTC.